Described below is a single T cell receptor (beta chain) sequence and its context. The target antigen is unknown. The data belong to a study of beta chain features in type 1 diabetes. Notes on the study in general: Shorter TCRB CDR3s, moderately but significantly so, marked every one of the four CD4+ subsets in Type 1 diabetes patients. Researchers reported that naive, central memory and Treg TCRB repertoires appeared more similar in patients than in healthy donors. For patients and controls alike, PCR might favor shorter templates to the same degree.

About 120 mL of blood, on average, came from one heparinised draw per donor. Reverse transcription of all isolated RNA meant that expressed TCRB transcripts were sequenced. TCRdb's copy holds only in-frame clones and misses some; the assay was immunoSEQ multiplex PCR. The table shows about 340,000 clones, with over 7% occurring only once. This CDR3 has 19 amino acids. The sample was central memory CD4+ T cells from blood. The TCR was taken from a man aged 25-40 years with type 1 diabetes. V usage is TRBV21-1 and J usage is TRBJ1-5. TRBV21-1 is given as a pseudogene. The CDR3 loop reads CASSPRDGRVGDSNQPQHF. The CDR3 DNA reads as TGTGCCAGCAGCCCACGGGACGGACGAGTTGGGGATAGCAATCAGCCCCAGCATTTT.